The 15 T cell receptor beta chains presented below share a single source sample, sequenced in a study of blood T cell repertoires in COVID-19. Sequencing was performed with immunoSEQ multiplex PCR; in TCRdb, only in-frame clones are kept and a portion is missing. The sample shows 70,000 or so clones, roughly 72% of them seen only once. Sequencing was carried out using peripheral blood. These receptors were taken from a man in his fifties or sixties with COVID-19, enrolled during active disease.

The chain employs TRBV7-9 and TRBJ2-1, with a weak D call TRBD2 (5 bases). Germline-derived CDR1 and CDR2 are SEHNR and FQNEAQ (reference sequence). V was trimmed by 6 bases and J by 1 base, leaving 22 bases between them. CDR3 length: 18 residues. Written as DNA, the CDR3 is TGTGCCAGCAGTCCTAGGGTACGAGCTGGAGGTTCCTACAATGAGCAGTTCTTC. Translating gives CASSPRVRAGGSYNEQFF.

The V and J genes are TRBV6-5 and TRBJ1-4; tentatively, D is TRBD1 (6 bases). This CDR3 spans 12 amino acids. The germline gives CDR1 MNHEY, CDR2 SVGAGI. V was cut by 7 bases and J by 3 bases, with 6 bases left in between. In DNA form, the CDR3 reads TGTGCCAGCAACAGGGCTAATGAAAAACTGTTTTTT. Encoded protein: CASNRANEKLFF.

V gene TRBV6-6 combines with J gene TRBJ2-3; D not certain. V gave up 0 bases and J gave up 6 bases, with 7 bases separating them. Looked up from germline, CDR1 is MNHNY and CDR2 is SVGAGI (reference sequence). The CDR3 contains 13 residues. The CDR3 protein is CASSYSKLDTQYF. CDR3 DNA sequence: TGTGCCAGCAGTTACTCCAAGCTCGATACGCAGTATTTT.

This chain uses TRBV7-2 with TRBJ2-1; 11 nucleotides match TRBD2. CDR1 is SGHTA, CDR2 FQGNSA, per germline. The CDR3 contains 15 residues. V lost 4 bases, J lost 8 bases, and 7 bases stayed unmatched. CDR3 loop: CASSSVSGGVDEQFF. For the CDR3, the DNA is TGTGCCAGCAGCTCTGTTAGCGGGGGGGTTGATGAGCAGTTCTTC.

V gene TRBV5-1 combines with J gene TRBJ2-1, with a possible D match to TRBD2 (5 bases). V dropped 0 bases and J dropped 5 bases, with 9 bases sitting between them. Germline loops: CDR1 SGHRS, CDR2 YFSETQ. The CDR3 is made up of 14 amino acids. The CDR3 nucleotides read TGCGCCAGCAGCTTGGTAAACGGGGACAATGAGCAGTTCTTC. Translation: CASSLVNGDNEQFF. Looking up the rest from reference TRBV5-1 and TRBJ2-1 gives the full variable domain: KAGVTQTPRYLIKTRGQQVTLSCSPISGHRSVSWYQQTPGQGLQFLFEYFSETQRNKGNFPGRFSGRQFSNSRSEMNVSTLELGDSALYLCASSLVNGDNEQFFGPGTRLTVL.

The CDR3 DNA follows: TGTGCCTGGAGGAACAGGGTAGGAACCGGGGAGCTGTTTTTT. Amino acid sequence: CAWRNRVGTGELFF. The chain uses TRBV30 and TRBJ2-2; tentatively, D is TRBD1 (6 bases). CDR1 is GTSNPN, CDR2 SVGIG, per germline (reference sequence). This CDR3 has 14 residues. Trimming removed 3 bases from V and 5 bases from J, with 13 bases in between.

The chain couples TRBV4-1 to TRBJ2-5, with 7 bases identical to TRBD2. V gave up 2 bases and J gave up 5 bases; unmatched junction bases: 5. This CDR3 has 14 residues. Germline-derived CDR1 and CDR2 are MGHRA and YSYEKL. The CDR3 bases are TGCGCCAGCAGCCAACCGGGGGGAGATGAGACCCAGTACTTC. Its translation: CASSQPGGDETQYF.

This sequence joins TRBV27 and TRBJ2-2; 15 nucleotides line up with TRBD2. Germline trimming cut 8 bases from V and 7 bases from J; bases unmatched to any gene: 2. This CDR3 region has 14 residues. Germline V gene lookup returns CDR1 MNHEY and CDR2 SMNVEV (reference sequence). The CDR3 spells CASGLAGGDGELFF. The CDR3 bases are TGTGCCAGCGGACTAGCGGGGGGGGACGGGGAGCTGTTTTTT.

This chain joins TRBV3-1 (or the pseudogene TRBV3-2) and TRBJ2-7, with TRBD1 as a possible D gene (6 bases). CDR1 is LGHDT and CDR2 is YNNKEL in the germline V gene (reference sequence). Trimming pared 6 bases from V and 4 bases from J, leaving 13 bases between. This CDR3 contains 13 residues. The CDR3 protein is CASRIQGRYEQYF. CDR3 nucleotides: TGTGCCAGCAGGATACAGGGAAGGTACGAGCAGTACTTC.

V and J are TRBV5-1 and TRBJ1-2; maybe TRBD1 (5 bases). V gave up 5 bases and J gave up 4 bases, with 18 bases separating them. This CDR3 has 15 residues. Germline CDR1 SGHRS, CDR2 YFSETQ. This CDR3 reads CASSPPFQGGYGYTF. The CDR3 bases are TGCGCCAGCAGTCCCCCGTTTCAGGGTGGCTATGGCTACACCTTC.

The chain uses TRBV10-3 and TRBJ2-7; the D gene is possibly TRBD1 (5 bases). V was clipped by 6 bases and J by 2 bases, with 17 bases between them. The CDR3 runs to 15 residues. Germline CDR1 and CDR2: ENHRY and SYGVKD. The CDR3 is CAISNPQVGTYEQYF. The CDR3 DNA sequence: TGTGCCATCAGCAATCCACAGGTGGGAACCTACGAGCAGTACTTC.

In DNA, the CDR3 is TGTGCCAGCAGGCGCCTCACCGGGGAGCTGTTTTTT. This encodes CASRRLTGELFF. The chain is built from TRBV2 and TRBJ2-2; D call uncertain. CDR3 size: 12 residues. Germline CDR1 is SNHLY and CDR2 is FYNNEI. V shed 6 bases and J shed 4 bases, with 6 bases lying between them.

The chain combines TRBV23-1 with TRBJ2-2; maybe TRBD1 (8 bases). TRBV23-1 is known as an ORF, though its function is uncertain. The CDR3 contains 16 residues. Trimming shortened V by 7 bases and J by 5 bases, and 20 bases separated the two germline ends. CDR3 DNA: TGCGCCAGCACCTCCACAGGGGGGGGGCCGACCGGGGAGCTGTTTTTT. The encoded protein is CASTSTGGGPTGELFF.

The chain employs TRBV28 and TRBJ1-5; the D gene is possibly TRBD1 (6 bases). Germline V gene sequence: CDR1 MDHEN, CDR2 SYDVKM. V lost 3 bases and J 1 base, leaving 13 bases between the germline ends. The CDR3 loop spans 16 amino acids. The CDR3: CASSFRRGRSNQPQHF. CDR3 coding DNA: TGTGCCAGCAGTTTTCGGCGGGGGCGGAGCAATCAGCCCCAGCATTTT. The complete variable domain, with remaining parts taken from reference TRBV28 and TRBJ1-5, reads DVKVTQSSRYLVKRTGEKVFLECVQDMDHENMFWYRQDPGLGLRLIYFSYDVKMKEKGDIPEGYSVSREKKERFSLILESASTNQTSMYLCASSFRRGRSNQPQHFGDGTRLSIL.

The V call is TRBV7-9, the J call TRBJ2-3; 16 positions match TRBD2. This CDR3 spans 17 amino acids. V lost 5 bases, J lost 6 bases, and 8 bases stayed unmatched. Germline V lookup: CDR1 SEHNR, CDR2 FQNEAQ (reference sequence). The CDR3 reads CASSRGTSGRALDTQYF. The CDR3 region has the DNA TGTGCCAGCAGCCGAGGGACTAGCGGGAGGGCCCTGGATACGCAGTATTTT.